Listed below are T cell receptor beta chains from one sample, sequenced in a study of T cells after yellow fever vaccination. Each CDR3 protein gets one entry after TCRdb re-called the 5' RACE reads with MiXCR. This table holds 350,000 to 450,000 distinct CDR3 sequences, around a sixth found once. Here the sequenced sample was PBMCs, taken before the yellow fever booster vaccination. These receptors originate from a man aged 18 to 30 who received the YFV17D yellow fever vaccine. Both conserved end residues are part of each CDR3. The D gene is left open where the match is weak. Not all rows give a size; the values are once, few, many and, for expanded clones, a class.

d_call j_call clone_size v_call cdr3_nt cdr3_aa
. TRBJ2-5 . TRBV7-9 TGTGCCAGCAGCTCCTCCCGGGAGCAAGAGACCCAGTACTTC CASSSSREQETQYF
TRBD2 TRBJ2-5 . TRBV27 TGTGCCAGCAGTTTATCGTCCAGCGGGGGAACCTGGGAGACCCAGTACTTC CASSLSSSGGTWETQYF
TRBD1 TRBJ1-5 . TRBV20-1 TGCAGTGCTACGCGACAGGGGCGAGGCCAGCCCCAGCATTTT CSATRQGRGQPQHF
. TRBJ2-1 . TRBV5-6 TGTGCCAGCGCAAATTGGGAGGGGGCTACCTACAATGAGCAGTTCTTC CASANWEGATYNEQFF
. TRBJ2-1 . TRBV4-3 TGCGCCAGCAGCCAAGAGCGGGCTGGTGAGCAGTTCTTC CASSQERAGEQFF
. TRBJ2-3 . TRBV6-2/TRBV6-3 TGTGCCAGCAGTTTCGACGGGGGAGGTTCAGATACGCAGTATTTT CASSFDGGGSDTQYF
. TRBJ2-1 few TRBV5-1 TGCGCCAGCAGAAAGGGGACAACTCGCTCCTACAATGAGCAGTTCTTC CASRKGTTRSYNEQFF
. TRBJ1-1 few TRBV6-6 TGTGCCAGCAGGACGCATACAGGGACGAACACTGAAGCTTTCTTT CASRTHTGTNTEAFF
. TRBJ2-3 few TRBV5-1 TGCGCCAGCAAGCGCGACCACGCCAGCACAGATACGCAGTATTTT CASKRDHASTDTQYF
TRBD1 TRBJ1-2 many TRBV5-1 TGCGCCAGCAGCTTGTCTCAGGGGGGCTATGGCTACACCTTC CASSLSQGGYGYTF
TRBD2 TRBJ2-3 . TRBV4-3 TGCGCCAGCACCCGGGGGGGCAGGAGCACAGATACGCAGTATTTT CASTRGGRSTDTQYF
. TRBJ2-1 . TRBV9 TGTGCCAGCAGCGTAGGGCGGGGCTACTACAATGAGCAGTTCTTC CASSVGRGYYNEQFF
TRBD2 TRBJ2-5 . TRBV10-3 TGTGCCATCACGGGGGGGCCGGGAGAGACCCAGTACTTC CAITGGPGETQYF
. TRBJ1-3 . TRBV18 TGTGCCAGCTCACCAGGTCCCCTTATAAACACCATATATTTT CASSPGPLINTIYF
. TRBJ2-2 once TRBV5-5 TGTGCCAGCAGCTCTAATTGGGGCGGGGCGGCGAACACCGGGGAGCTGTTTTTT CASSSNWGGAANTGELFF
. TRBJ2-5 . TRBV4-2 TGTGCCAGCAGCCAAGAAATGCGGGGGCCGCTGATCTTC CASSQEMRGPLIF
. TRBJ2-3 . TRBV5-1 TGCGCCAGCAGCTTGGAGGGGTCGGGTGATACGCAGTATTTT CASSLEGSGDTQYF
. TRBJ1-5 . TRBV11-2 TGTGCCAGCAGGGACAGAGGGGGCAATCAGCCCCAGCATTTT CASRDRGGNQPQHF
. TRBJ2-7 . TRBV11-1 TGTGCCAGCAGCCTCCGGGCCGGGGCGGCCTACGAGCAGTACTTC CASSLRAGAAYEQYF
. TRBJ2-2 . TRBV4-3 TGCGCCAGCAGCCGCCCAGAGAACACCGGGGAGCTGTTTTTT CASSRPENTGELFF
. TRBJ2-2 . TRBV7-2 TGTGCCAGCAGCTTAGCTCTCGGAGGGGGGGCCGCCGGGGAGCTGTTTTTT CASSLALGGGAAGELFF
. TRBJ1-5 . TRBV6-2/TRBV6-3 TGTGCCAGCAGTTACTCGAGGTTTTACAACTTGGATCAGCCCCAGCATTTT CASSYSRFYNLDQPQHF
TRBD1 TRBJ2-5 many TRBV11-2 TGTGCCAGCACCATTAGACAGGGAGAGACCCAGTACTTC CASTIRQGETQYF
. TRBJ1-1 . TRBV2 TGTGCCAGCAGTGTTGGACAGGAAGCTTTCTTT CASSVGQEAFF
. TRBJ1-3 . TRBV4-3 TGCGCCAGCAGCCAAGGGGAAGGGCGGAATATAGGAAACACCATATATTTT CASSQGEGRNIGNTIYF
. TRBJ1-4 . TRBV7-2 TGTGCCAGCAGCCTCGACAGCGATAATGAAAAACTGTTTTTT CASSLDSDNEKLFF
. TRBJ1-5 . TRBV12-3/TRBV12-4 TGTGCCAGCAGTTTCGGGGGAGGCTATTCGCATCAGCCCCAGCATTTT CASSFGGGYSHQPQHF